A selection of T cell receptor beta chains follows, all from one sample in a study of T cell changes during pregnancy in multiple sclerosis. Sequencing used immunoSEQ multiplex PCR; TCRdb keeps in-frame clones, though not all of them. The table lists around 100,000 clones, 80% to 95% of them singletons. Sequenced material: peripheral blood, taken in the third trimester of pregnancy. The receptor set was obtained from a female donor with multiple sclerosis, enrolled in a pregnancy study. The CDR3 runs from the conserved cysteine through the conserved F or W. D genes are given only for firm matches. Expanded clones are given a class, and other clones once, few, many or no size at all.

TRBJ1-1	.	.	TRBV19	CASSQPYLRARGTEAFF	TGTGCCAGTAGTCAACCCTACCTCAGGGCGCGGGGCACTGAAGCTTTCTTT
TRBJ2-5	.	.	TRBV10-3	CAISEGQSTVEPQYF	TGTGCCATCAGTGAGGGACAGTCGACCGTTGAGCCCCAGTACTTC
TRBJ2-2	.	once	TRBV5-1	CASSFQGPDTGELFF	TGCGCCAGCAGCTTCCAGGGGCCGGACACCGGGGAGCTGTTTTTT
TRBJ2-7	.	.	TRBV29-1	CSVGQTYEQYF	TGCAGCGTTGGACAGACCTACGAGCAGTACTTC
TRBJ2-3	TRBD2	once	TRBV7-3	CASSRLAGKDTQYF	TGTGCCAGCAGCCGCCTAGCGGGGAAGGATACGCAGTATTTT
TRBJ1-5	.	.	TRBV15	CATSRDRNSNQPQHF	TGTGCCACCAGCAGAGACAGAAATAGCAATCAGCCCCAGCATTTT
TRBJ2-2	.	.	TRBV25-1	CASSGATGELFF	TGTGCCAGCAGTGGGGCTACCGGGGAGCTGTTTTTT
TRBJ2-1	TRBD1	.	TRBV10-3	CAIWTGGRYNEQFF	TGTGCCATCTGGACAGGGGGAAGATACAATGAGCAGTTCTTC
TRBJ2-7	.	.	TRBV2	CASSPNPSYEQYF	TGTGCCAGCAGTCCCAATCCCAGCTACGAGCAGTACTTC
TRBJ2-1	TRBD2	.	TRBV28	CASCAPGGPTFNEQFF	TGTGCCAGCTGCGCCCCGGGAGGGCCGACTTTTAATGAGCAGTTCTTC
TRBJ1-1	.	.	TRBV7-2	CASSLEFGNTEAFF	TGTGCCAGCAGCTTAGAGTTCGGGAACACTGAAGCTTTCTTT
TRBJ2-4	TRBD1	few	TRBV2	CASSDWGQIDF	TGTGCCAGCAGTGATTGGGGACAGATAGACTTC
TRBJ2-5	TRBD1	.	TRBV19	CASSTDRGNQETQYF	TGTGCCAGTAGTACGGACAGGGGGAACCAAGAGACCCAGTACTTC
TRBJ2-1	TRBD1	.	TRBV15	CATSNMGQGADEQFF	TGTGCCACCAGCAACATGGGACAGGGGGCAGATGAGCAGTTCTTC
TRBJ2-1	TRBD1	.	TRBV30	CAWSAGTVFEQFF	TGTGCCTGGTCTGCCGGGACAGTTTTTGAGCAGTTCTTC
TRBJ2-2	TRBD1	once	TRBV7-2	CATGTGFLRTGELFF	TGTGCCACCGGGACAGGGTTTTTGCGCACCGGGGAGCTGTTTTTT
TRBJ1-2	.	.	TRBV5-8	CASSLGQLLGYTF	TGTGCCAGCAGCCTTGGACAGCTCCTTGGCTACACCTTC
TRBJ2-5	TRBD1	.	TRBV5-1	CASSSTTGSLETQYF	TGCGCCAGCAGCTCCACGACAGGGTCATTGGAGACCCAGTACTTC
TRBJ2-5	.	.	TRBV15	CATSRGAIGETQYF	TGTGCCACCAGCAGAGGCGCGATCGGAGAGACCCAGTACTTC
TRBJ1-1	TRBD1	few	TRBV30	CAWSLQQGSTEAFF	TGTGCCTGGAGCCTCCAACAGGGGAGCACTGAAGCTTTCTTT
TRBJ2-5	.	.	TRBV10-2	CASSGTLGETQYF	TGCGCCAGCAGCGGGACTTTGGGAGAGACCCAGTACTTC
TRBJ1-3	.	once	TRBV7-2	CASSLGVTGGAGNTIYF	TGTGCCAGCAGCTTAGGAGTTACGGGGGGCGCGGGAAACACCATATATTTT
TRBJ2-5	TRBD1	.	TRBV18	CASSPSGGRETQYF	TGTGCCAGCTCACCCTCAGGGGGCCGCGAGACCCAGTACTTC
TRBJ2-7	TRBD1	.	TRBV6-1	CASLGTGPYEQYF	TGTGCCAGCTTGGGGACAGGCCCCTACGAGCAGTACTTC
TRBJ2-7	TRBD1	.	TRBV6-5	CASSAGTGNYEQYF	TGTGCCAGCAGTGCCGGGACAGGGAACTACGAGCAGTACTTC
TRBJ2-7	.	.	TRBV27	CASSRYRSTYEQYF	TGTGCCAGCAGCCGATACAGGAGTACCTACGAGCAGTACTTC
TRBJ1-1	.	.	TRBV18	CASSPLGDTEAFF	TGTGCCAGCTCACCCTTAGGAGACACTGAAGCTTTCTTT
TRBJ1-5	.	.	TRBV19	CASSTTGVDQPQHF	TGTGCCAGTAGTACGACAGGAGTAGATCAGCCCCAGCATTTT
TRBJ2-5	.	.	TRBV5-1	CASSLPPYTGQETQYF	TGCGCCAGCAGCCTACCCCCTTATACAGGGCAAGAGACCCAGTACTTC
TRBJ2-1	TRBD2	.	TRBV25-1	CASSRTGGGNEQFF	TGTGCCAGCAGTCGGACGGGAGGGGGGAATGAGCAGTTCTTC
TRBJ2-7	TRBD1	.	TRBV5-1	CASSLDGTGVLYEQYF	TGCGCCAGCAGCTTGGATGGGACAGGGGTACTCTACGAGCAGTACTTC
TRBJ2-7	.	.	TRBV7-3	CASSLWACEQYF	TGTGCCAGCAGCTTATGGGCCTGCGAGCAGTACTTC
TRBJ2-5	.	few	TRBV11-3	CASSLGGGDSETQYF	TGTGCCAGCAGCTTAGGTGGAGGGGACTCAGAGACCCAGTACTTC
TRBJ2-3	TRBD2	.	TRBV9	CASSVSGRSTDTQYF	TGTGCCAGCAGCGTAAGCGGGAGAAGCACAGATACGCAGTATTTT
TRBJ1-1	.	.	TRBV6-1	CASSELGQKAFF	TGTGCCAGCAGTGAACTAGGACAAAAAGCTTTCTTT
TRBJ1-1	.	.	TRBV7-8	CASSQGRGVEAFF	TGTGCCAGCAGCCAAGGGAGGGGTGTTGAAGCTTTCTTT
TRBJ2-5	.	.	TRBV18	CASSPLGGQETQYF	TGTGCCAGCTCCCCGCTTGGCGGCCAAGAGACCCAGTACTTC
TRBJ2-7	.	.	TRBV7-9	CASSFSSYEQYF	TGTGCCAGCAGCTTCTCGAGCTACGAGCAGTACTTC
TRBJ1-2	TRBD1	.	TRBV5-1	CASSLRMRGLGGYTF	TGCGCCAGCAGTTTGCGAATGAGGGGGCTCGGAGGCTACACCTTC
TRBJ1-3	.	.	TRBV5-1	CASSLRAGSGNTIYF	TGCGCCAGCAGCTTGAGGGCGGGCTCTGGAAACACCATATATTTT
TRBJ1-5	.	.	TRBV5-6	CASSFYGDNQPQHF	TGTGCCAGCAGCTTCTACGGGGACAATCAGCCCCAGCATTTT
TRBJ2-3	TRBD2	.	TRBV6-1	CASSVGLADSTDTQYF	TGTGCCAGCAGTGTCGGACTAGCGGATAGCACAGATACGCAGTATTTT
TRBJ1-1	TRBD1	.	TRBV6-1	CASRRGRGTEAFF	TGTGCCAGCAGGAGGGGGCGAGGCACTGAAGCTTTCTTT
TRBJ2-2	.	.	TRBV6-1	CASSVFLSPTANTGELFF	TGTGCCAGCAGTGTGTTTCTATCCCCAACCGCGAACACCGGGGAGCTGTTTTTT
TRBJ1-2	.	.	TRBV6-1	CASSEGGVSGYTF	TGTGCCAGCAGTGAAGGGGGAGTGAGTGGCTACACCTTC
TRBJ2-5	.	.	TRBV7-8	CASSQGGETQYF	TGTGCCAGCAGCCAAGGCGGAGAGACCCAGTACTTC
TRBJ2-7	TRBD1	.	TRBV2	CATTYRGYEQYF	TGTGCCACGACCTACAGGGGTTACGAGCAGTACTTC
TRBJ1-2	.	.	TRBV7-2	CASSRRTDNYGYTF	TGTGCCAGCAGCCGACGGACAGATAACTATGGCTACACCTTC
TRBJ2-1	.	.	TRBV5-1	CASSVDWSSYNEQFF	TGCGCCAGCAGCGTAGACTGGAGCTCCTACAATGAGCAGTTCTTC
TRBJ1-1	TRBD1	.	TRBV6-5	CASTPTGGVTEAFF	TGTGCCAGCACGCCAACAGGGGGCGTAACTGAAGCTTTCTTT
TRBJ2-3	TRBD2	.	TRBV6-4	CASSDSTSGVDTQYF	TGTGCCAGCAGTGACTCTACTAGCGGGGTAGATACGCAGTATTTT
TRBJ2-7	TRBD2	.	TRBV28	CATVYKSGGPGREQYF	TGTGCCACAGTATACAAATCGGGGGGGCCGGGCAGGGAGCAGTACTTC
TRBJ2-7	TRBD2	.	TRBV7-8	CASSLLGLAAPYEQYF	TGTGCCAGCAGCTTACTGGGACTAGCGGCCCCCTACGAGCAGTACTTC